Following are 9 T cell receptor beta chains from one sample sequenced in a study of pediatric ulcerative colitis. The repertoire was sequenced with immunoSEQ multiplex PCR; TCRdb's copy has only in-frame clones and lacks some. The profile covers some 60,000 clones, with 77% appearing a single time and roughly 5.2% taken by the ten largest. What was sequenced was blood. All receptors come from a boy aged 5 to 17 with moderate ulcerative colitis.

The genes are TRBV4-1 and TRBJ2-7; D unresolved. CDR1 and CDR2 from the germline V gene are MGHRA and YSYEKL. The V end lost 0 bases, the J end lost 0 bases, and 15 bases lay between the germline ends. This CDR3 has 17 amino acids. The CDR3 nucleotides are TGCGCCAGCAGCCAAGATCTTGATAGACTGCACTCCTACGAGCAGTACTTC. This sequence encodes CASSQDLDRLHSYEQYF.

The J gene is TRBJ1-2, the V gene TRBV28; 10 bases match TRBD1. The CDR3 is 15 amino acids. Looked up from germline, CDR1 is MDHEN and CDR2 is SYDVKM. The trim removed 4 bases at V and 4 bases at J, leaving 6 bases unmatched. The CDR3 sequence: CASSWGTGVLYGYTF. The CDR3 DNA sequence: TGTGCCAGCAGTTGGGGGACAGGGGTTCTCTATGGCTACACCTTC.

The chain combines TRBV10-3 with TRBJ2-7; TRBD1 aligns across 10 bases. The CDR3 totals 15 residues. CDR1 is ENHRY, CDR2 SYGVKD, per germline. The trim removed 2 bases at V and 4 bases at J, leaving 5 bases unmatched. The CDR3 sequence is CAISEGTGDLYEQYF. The CDR3 nucleotides read TGTGCCATCAGTGAGGGGACAGGGGATCTTTACGAGCAGTACTTC.

The chain combines TRBV30 with TRBJ2-1, with no clear D. The CDR3 length is 12 residues. Trimming shortened V by 5 bases and J by 5 bases, and 10 bases separated the two germline ends. From germline, CDR1 is GTSNPN and CDR2 SVGIG (reference sequence). CDR3 residues: CAWGLSHNEQFF. The CDR3 DNA sequence: TGTGCCTGGGGGCTAAGTCACAATGAGCAGTTCTTC. Combining the CDR3 with reference TRBV30 and TRBJ2-1 gives the whole variable domain SQTIHQWPATLVQPVGSPLSLECTVEGTSNPNLYWYRQAAGRGLQLLFYSVGIGQISSEVPQNLSASRPQDRQFILSSKKLLLSDSGFYLCAWGLSHNEQFFGPGTRLTVL.

This chain links TRBV21-1 with TRBJ2-1; TRBD2, the table's D call, lacks a check against the DNA. TRBV21-1 is a listed pseudogene. The CDR3 runs to 14 residues. The CDR3 region is CASPGLLFYNEQFF. Here the CDR3 DNA reads TGTGCCAGCCCGGGACTACTATTTTACAATGAGCAGTTCTTC.

V gene TRBV5-1 combines with J gene TRBJ1-5, with 7 bases identical to TRBD1. Germline V lookup: CDR1 SGHRS, CDR2 YFSETQ. The CDR3 runs 14 residues. J lost 7 bases, V lost 0 bases, and 4 bases had no gene match. DNA of the CDR3: TGCGCCAGCAGCTTGGGACAGGGTGAACAGCCCCAGCATTTT. Protein sequence: CASSLGQGEQPQHF. Variable domain in full (rest from reference TRBV5-1 and TRBJ1-5): KAGVTQTPRYLIKTRGQQVTLSCSPISGHRSVSWYQQTPGQGLQFLFEYFSETQRNKGNFPGRFSGRQFSNSRSEMNVSTLELGDSALYLCASSLGQGEQPQHFGDGTRLSIL.

This clone was picked up one time. One end of the junction fails to match germline, which may point to a read error. The chain has TRBV5-6 and TRBJ2-3; a weak D match, TRBD2 (6 bases). Germline lookup yields CDR1 SGHDT and CDR2 YYEEEE. The CDR3 is made up of 16 amino acids. The DNA for the CDR3 is TGTGCCAGCAGCTTGAGGTTTGGGGGGAGCAAAGATACGCAGTATTTT. Its translation: CASSLRFGGSKDTQYF.

Turning to this clone: The junction departs from the called germline gene at one end, perhaps through a read error. This chain joins TRBV19 and TRBJ2-7; 10 bases line up with TRBD2. Germline CDR1 LNHDA, CDR2 SQIVND (reference sequence). The CDR3 loop spans 16 amino acids. The CDR3 protein is CASSIDESSGSHEQYF. CDR3 in DNA: TGTGCTAGTAGTATAGATGAGTCTAGCGGGAGCCACGAGCAGTACTTC.

The chain uses TRBV4-3 and TRBJ1-1; D not resolved. Germline CDR1 reads LGHNA; CDR2 reads YSLEER. This CDR3 has 13 residues. Trimming shortened V by 1 base and J by 6 bases, and 9 bases separated the two germline ends. CDR3 DNA sequence: TGCGCCAGCAGCCAAGTAGGCGGGGCTGAAGCTTTCTTT. Amino acids: CASSQVGGAEAFF.